The 31 T cell receptor beta chains below were found in one sample sequenced in a study of CD8 T cells in ankylosing spondylitis. TCRdb independently ran MiXCR on the 5' RACE reads; one entry per CDR3 protein. This table has 210,000 or so distinct CDR3 sequences, under 8.5% appearing once. The sequenced sample was blood, either unsorted or a sorted T cell fraction (not recorded which). These receptors were collected from a female donor with ankylosing spondylitis or in good health (not recorded which).

At least ten counts were recorded for this clonotype. The chain uses TRBV7-6 and TRBJ2-7; D is ambiguous. V lost 6 bases to trimming and J lost 1 base, with 13 bases between them. This CDR3 comprises 14 residues. CDR1 and CDR2 from the germline V gene are SGHVS and FNYEAQ. The DNA of the CDR3 is TGTGCCAGCAGTCCTCCCCGGCCTTCCTACGAGCAGTACTTC. Translated, it gives CASSPPRPSYEQYF.

V usage is TRBV7-9 and J usage is TRBJ1-2; D gene unclear. Germline CDR1 reads SEHNR; CDR2 reads FQNEAQ (reference sequence). V was shortened by 1 base and J by 3 bases, with 15 bases between the two germline ends. The CDR3 sequence is 16 residues long. This CDR3 is CASSLGGLTGDYGYTF. The CDR3 DNA is TGTGCCAGCAGCTTAGGAGGTCTTACTGGAGACTATGGCTACACCTTC.

About this clonotype: Sequence at one end of the junction differs from germline and may be a read error. The chain combines TRBV11-2 with TRBJ2-1, with 13 bases matching TRBD2. This CDR3 is built from 18 residues. CDR1 SGHAT and CDR2 FQNNGV come from the germline V gene. The DNA for the CDR3 is TGTGTCAGCAGTCTCACTAGCGGGAGGGTTAGCTCCTACAATGAGCAGTTCTTC. Encoded protein: CVSSLTSGRVSSYNEQFF. Filled out from reference TRBV11-2 and TRBJ2-1, the complete variable domain reads EAGVAQSPRYKIIEKRQSVAFWCNPISGHATLYWYQQILGQGPKLLIQFQNNGVVDDSQLPKDRFSAERLKGVDSTLKIQPAKLEDSAVYLCVSSLTSGRVSSYNEQFFGPGTRLTVL.

This clonotype was observed at least ten times. A junction end diverges from the germline sequence, so it may reflect a read error. The rearrangement joins TRBV11-2 to TRBJ2-5; the D gene is possibly TRBD1 (6 bases). Per the germline V gene, CDR1 is SGHAT and CDR2 is FQNNGV. The length of the CDR3 is 11 residues. This CDR3 reads CASSFGTKHFF. The CDR3 region has the DNA TGTGCCAGCAGCTTCGGGACAAAGCATTTCTTC.

This clonotype showed up many times. The V and J genes are TRBV5-1 and TRBJ2-3; the match to TRBD2 covers 8 bases. This CDR3 has 13 residues. Unmatched junction bases numbered 1, after V lost 2 bases and J lost 5 bases. Looked up from germline, CDR1 is SGHRS and CDR2 is YFSETQ. CDR3 nucleotides: TGCGCCAGCAGCTTCCGGGGGGGAGATACGCAGTATTTT. It encodes CASSFRGGDTQYF.

This clonotype was seen ten or more times. V usage is TRBV6-1 and J usage is TRBJ2-1; 7 bases are shared with TRBD2. Trimming removed 6 bases from V and 1 base from J; junction bases left unmatched: 6. The V gene's germline CDR1 is MNHNS and CDR2 SASEGT. CDR3 length: 15 amino acids. As DNA, the CDR3 is TGTGCCAGCAGGATATCTAGCGGATCCTACAATGAGCAGTTCTTC. Translation: CASRISSGSYNEQFF.

This clonotype was seen ten or more times. The chain couples TRBV29-1 to TRBJ2-1; D not resolved. This CDR3 region has 11 residues. Germline CDR1 is SQVTM and CDR2 is ANQGSEA. V lost 5 bases to trimming and J lost 0 bases, with 2 bases between them. The CDR3: CSVLSYNEQFF. In DNA, the CDR3 is TGCAGCGTTCTCTCCTACAATGAGCAGTTCTTC.

This clonotype was observed at least ten times. The chain combines TRBV7-9 with TRBJ2-2; D may match TRBD1 or TRBD2 (5 bases each). CDR1 is SEHNR, CDR2 FQNEAQ, per germline (reference sequence). V was trimmed by 5 bases and J by 4 bases, leaving 14 bases between them. The length of the CDR3 is 15 residues. CDR3 nucleotides: TGTGCCAGCAGCCTCGGGGCGGTCTCCACCGGGGAGCTGTTTTTT. Residues: CASSLGAVSTGELFF.

This clonotype has a count of ten or more. V is TRBV6-5 and J is TRBJ2-1; D is possibly TRBD2 (7 bases). Per germline, CDR1 MNHEY and CDR2 SVGAGI. The CDR3 sequence is 11 residues long. Between the trimmed V and J ends, which lost 11 bases and 10 bases, there was a span of 15 bases. The CDR3 protein is CAAGRGDEQFF. CDR3 DNA: TGTGCCGCAGGGAGGGGGGACGAGCAGTTCTTC.

There are many counts of this clonotype. The CDR3 loop is CASSLGDRGGHEQFF. The CDR3 DNA reads TGTGCCAGCAGCTTAGGGGACAGGGGTGGTCATGAGCAGTTCTTC. The chain has TRBV7-9 and TRBJ2-1, with TRBD1 identical over 10 bases. The germline V gene has CDR1 SEHNR and CDR2 FQNEAQ (reference sequence). The CDR3 has 15 residues. The trim removed 1 base at V and 8 bases at J, leaving 5 bases unmatched.

The sample holds many counts of this clonotype. This chain links TRBV6-2 or TRBV6-3 with TRBJ2-3; possibly TRBD2 for D (5 bases). The CDR3 has 14 amino acids. V was trimmed by 2 bases and J by 3 bases, leaving 9 bases between them. Germline V gene sequence: CDR1 MNHEY, CDR2 SVGEGT. The CDR3 DNA reads as TGTGCCAGCAGTTACGCCCCGGGGACAGATACGCAGTATTTT. The encoded protein is CASSYAPGTDTQYF.

This clonotype was detected many times. J is TRBJ1-5 and V is TRBV5-1, with D possibly matching TRBD1 (5 bases). The V gene's germline CDR1 is SGHRS and CDR2 YFSETQ. V lost 7 bases, J lost 7 bases, and 9 bases lay in between. The CDR3 has 11 amino acids. The CDR3 DNA reads as TGCGCCAGCCGGGACCTGCAGCCCCAGCATTTT. This encodes CASRDLQPQHF.

This clonotype was counted at least ten times. The chain is built from TRBV6-1 and TRBJ1-5; weak D call: TRBD1 (5 bases). V was trimmed by 6 bases and J by 0 bases, leaving 18 bases between them. This CDR3 spans 17 amino acids. Germline V lookup: CDR1 MNHNS, CDR2 SASEGT. The CDR3 reads CASRPYAGSVSNQPQHF. The DNA of the CDR3 is TGTGCCAGCAGACCCTACGCAGGGAGTGTTAGCAATCAGCCCCAGCATTTT.

Notes on this clonotype: A read error is the likely source, as a far larger clone sits one nucleotide away. The chain joins TRBV7-2 to TRBJ2-1; perhaps TRBD2 as D (5 bases). V lost 3 bases to trimming and J lost 4 bases, with 7 bases between them. The CDR3 runs to 13 residues. From germline, CDR1 is SGHTA and CDR2 FQGNSA. For the CDR3, the DNA is TGTGCCAGCAGCTTCGGACTTTACAATGAGCAGTTCTTC. Protein sequence: CASSFGLYNEQFF.

This clonotype showed up many times. The rearrangement joins TRBV25-1 to TRBJ2-3, with D possibly being TRBD2 (6 bases). CDR3 length equals 16 residues. CDR1 and CDR2 (germline): MGHDK, SYGVNS. Between the trimmed V and J ends, which lost 2 bases and 5 bases, there was a span of 17 bases. The CDR3 region has the DNA TGTGCCAGCAGTGAAGCGCGTCGGGAGCCGAGAGATACGCAGTATTTT. Protein: CASSEARREPRDTQYF.

This clonotype was observed once. A much larger clonotype is one base distant, so this may be a read error. V is TRBV20-1 and J is TRBJ1-5; unclear D gene. Germline CDR1 and CDR2: DFQATT and SNEGSKA (reference sequence). V was pared by 6 bases and J by 6 bases, with 18 bases between. The CDR3 consists of 14 residues. The CDR3 DNA sequence: TGCAGTGCCCTCCCCCGGATCGGACGTCAGCCCCAGCATTTT. Amino acids: CSALPRIGRQPQHF.

Many counts were recorded for this clonotype. CDR3 protein: CASSLDGGTNVLTF. Written as DNA, the CDR3 is TGTGCCAGCAGCTTAGATGGGGGGACCAACGTCCTGACTTTC. The chain employs TRBV7-9 and TRBJ2-6; D may be TRBD2 (6 bases). Trimming stripped 1 base from V and 8 bases from J, with 9 bases between. The germline V gene encodes CDR1 SEHNR and CDR2 FQNEAQ (reference sequence). The CDR3 has 14 residues.

The table lists this clonotype with a few counts. This sequence joins TRBV6-2 or TRBV6-3 and TRBJ2-5; D gene ambiguous. Looked up from germline, CDR1 is MNHEY and CDR2 is SVGEGT. Trimming cost V 6 bases and J 5 bases, with 13 bases left between them. The CDR3 sequence is 13 residues long. The chain's CDR3 is CASSNAPVETQYF. CDR3 DNA: TGTGCCAGCAGCAACGCCCCTGTGGAGACCCAGTACTTC.

This clonotype was recorded at least ten times. This rearrangement joins TRBV20-1 to TRBJ1-5, with D unresolved. V was pared by 0 bases and J by 7 bases, with 16 bases between. Germline V lookup: CDR1 DFQATT, CDR2 SNEGSKA (reference sequence). The CDR3 consists of 15 residues. The CDR3 protein is CSAREGEGIQQPQHF. Written as DNA, the CDR3 is TGCAGTGCTAGAGAGGGAGAGGGAATTCAGCAGCCCCAGCATTTT.

This clonotype was picked up many times. The CDR3 sequence: CSAIRQGIGAFF. CDR3 nucleotide sequence: TGCAGTGCTATCCGACAGGGGATAGGAGCTTTCTTT. The rearrangement links TRBV20-1 to TRBJ1-1; 8 nucleotides line up with TRBD1. Germline trimming cut 4 bases from V and 10 bases from J; bases unmatched to any gene: 8. The germline gives CDR1 DFQATT, CDR2 SNEGSKA (reference sequence). The CDR3 is 12 amino acids.

For this clonotype: Possible read error: a much larger clone is one base away. This chain links TRBV12-3 or TRBV12-4 with TRBJ2-1, with D unresolved. Trimming removed 6 bases at V and 9 bases at J, with 21 bases between. CDR3 length: 15 residues. In DNA, the CDR3 is TGTGCCAGCAGAAGCCCGGGCGGTCACCAAACTGAGCAGTTCTTC. Protein: CASRSPGGHQTEQFF.

In this sample, this clonotype turned up many times. The genes are TRBV29-1 and TRBJ2-7; 8 bases are shared with TRBD2. V was clipped by 4 bases and J by 5 bases; unmatched bases: 16. This CDR3 is 16 amino acids long. Germline CDR1 is SQVTM and CDR2 is ANQGSEA. CDR3 DNA sequence: TGCAGCGTTGTCATCGTCCTGAAGCGGGAGAAGGACGAGCAGTACTTC. This gives the protein CSVVIVLKREKDEQYF.

This clonotype has at least ten counts. The V gene is TRBV5-5, the J gene TRBJ2-5, with D unresolved. Per germline, CDR1 SGHKS and CDR2 YYEKEE (reference sequence). Trimming stripped 1 base from V and 5 bases from J, with 9 bases between. This CDR3 is 13 amino acids long. In DNA, the CDR3 is TGTGCCAGCAGCTTGTTATGGTTTGAGACCCAGTACTTC. Amino acids: CASSLLWFETQYF.

This clonotype was found many times. J is TRBJ2-6 and V is TRBV5-1; D perhaps matches TRBD1 (5 bases). Germline assignment: CDR1 SGHRS and CDR2 YFSETQ. The length of the CDR3 is 16 residues. Trimming took off 0 bases at V and 2 bases at J, with 9 bases between the two ends. CDR3 in amino acids: CASSLAPGTGANVLTF. The CDR3 nucleotides read TGCGCCAGCAGCTTGGCCCCAGGGACTGGGGCCAACGTCCTGACTTTC.

This clonotype has a count of ten or more. This chain uses TRBV7-6 with TRBJ2-1, with 7 positions matching TRBD1. The CDR3 totals 15 residues. Losses at the gene ends were 1 base for V and 10 bases for J; bases not matched to a gene: 10. Germline-derived CDR1 and CDR2 are SGHVS and FNYEAQ. The CDR3 nucleotides are TGTGCCAGCAGCTTAGTGTGGGGGACAGTGGCCGAGCAGTTCTTC. This encodes CASSLVWGTVAEQFF.

The chain recombines TRBV30 with TRBJ1-1; D perhaps matches TRBD1 (6 bases). V shed 5 bases and J shed 3 bases, with 16 bases lying between them. Germline loops: CDR1 GTSNPN, CDR2 SVGIG (reference sequence). This CDR3 is built from 14 residues. CDR3 sequence (DNA): TGTGCCTGGGATTACAGGGAGTTGTACACTGAAGCTTTCTTT. Amino acid sequence: CAWDYRELYTEAFF.

This clonotype occurred a few times. The rearrangement uses TRBV4-3 and TRBJ2-3; a weak D match, TRBD2 (6 bases). Germline V CDR1 and CDR2: LGHNA, YSLEER. Trimming left V 1 base short and J 6 bases short, with 14 bases between. The CDR3 runs to 15 residues. CDR3 protein: CASSQGAGSVDTQYF. Here the CDR3 DNA reads TGCGCCAGCAGCCAAGGCGCGGGATCCGTGGATACGCAGTATTTT.

This clonotype was observed at least ten times. The V call is TRBV12-3 or TRBV12-4, the J call TRBJ1-2; TRBD1 might be the D (5 bases). The CDR3 is 14 residues long. Trimming left V 3 bases short and J 4 bases short, with 12 bases between. This CDR3 reads CASSLGPSFYGYTF. In DNA, the CDR3 is TGTGCCAGCAGTTTGGGACCGAGTTTCTATGGCTACACCTTC.

This clonotype was counted many times. Germline is not matched at one junction end, which may reflect a read error. The gene calls are TRBV7-9 and TRBJ1-1, with D uncertain. The CDR3 sequence is 11 residues long. Germline values: CDR1 SEHNR, CDR2 FQNEAQ (reference sequence). The CDR3 DNA follows: TGCGCCAGCAGCTTCGGCACTGAAGCTTTCTTT. As protein: CASSFGTEAFF. Variable domain in full (rest from reference TRBV7-9 and TRBJ1-1): DTGVSQNPRHKITKRGQNVTFRCDPISEHNRLYWYRQTLGQGPEFLTYFQNEAQLEKSRLLSDRFSAERPKGSFSTLEIQRTEQGDSAMYLCASSFGTEAFFGQGTRLTVV.

This clonotype was detected many times. V usage is TRBV14 and J usage is TRBJ2-7; 8 bases align to TRBD1. Trimming removed 0 bases from V and 5 bases from J; junction bases left unmatched: 6. The CDR3 loop spans 15 amino acids. Germline V gene lookup returns CDR1 SGHDN and CDR2 FVKESK. CDR3 amino acids: CASSQDSRGLDEQYF. CDR3 sequence (DNA): TGTGCCAGCAGCCAAGATTCCAGGGGGCTCGACGAGCAGTACTTC.

This clonotype was seen repeatedly, ten times or more. The rearrangement uses TRBV7-2 and TRBJ2-4; a weak D match, TRBD2 (5 bases). The CDR3 runs 11 residues. Deletions cut 6 bases from V and 11 bases from J, with 11 bases between. CDR1 and CDR2 from the germline V gene are SGHTA and FQGNSA. The CDR3 loop is CASRVGDLQYF. In DNA form, the CDR3 reads TGTGCCAGCAGGGTGGGAGACCTTCAGTACTTC.